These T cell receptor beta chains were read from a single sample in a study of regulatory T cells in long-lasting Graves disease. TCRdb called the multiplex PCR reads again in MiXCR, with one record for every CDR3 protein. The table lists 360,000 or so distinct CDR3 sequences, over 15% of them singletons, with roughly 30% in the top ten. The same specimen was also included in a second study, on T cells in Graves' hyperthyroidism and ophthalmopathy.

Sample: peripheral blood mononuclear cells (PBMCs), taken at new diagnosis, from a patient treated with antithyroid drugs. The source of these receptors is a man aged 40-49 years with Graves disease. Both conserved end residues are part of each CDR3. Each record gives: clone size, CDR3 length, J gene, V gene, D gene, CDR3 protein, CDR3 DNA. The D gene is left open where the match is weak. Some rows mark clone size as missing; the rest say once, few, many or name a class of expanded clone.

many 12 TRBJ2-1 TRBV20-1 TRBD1 CSAWWTGHEQFF TGCAGTGCCTGGTGGACAGGGCATGAGCAGTTCTTC
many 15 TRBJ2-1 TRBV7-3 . CASSPRPRAYNEQFF TGTGCCAGCAGCCCTCGGCCTAGGGCCTACAATGAGCAGTTCTTC
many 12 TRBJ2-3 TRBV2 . CASSYFPDTQYF TGTGCCAGCAGTTACTTCCCAGATACGCAGTATTTT
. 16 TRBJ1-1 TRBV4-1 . CASSSPLQSIRAEAFF TGCGCCAGCAGCTCCCCGCTACAAAGCATCCGGGCTGAAGCTTTCTTT
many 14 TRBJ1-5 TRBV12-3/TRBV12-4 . CASSLRDRNQPQHF TGTGCCAGCAGTTTAAGGGACCGCAATCAGCCCCAGCATTTT
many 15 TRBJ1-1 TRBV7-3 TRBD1 CASSPQGADNTEAFF TGTGCCAGCAGCCCACAGGGGGCGGATAACACTGAAGCTTTCTTT
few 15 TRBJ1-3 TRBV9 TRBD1 CASSPTGASGNTVYF TGTGCCAGCAGTCCTACAGGGGCCTCTGGAAACACCGTATATTTT
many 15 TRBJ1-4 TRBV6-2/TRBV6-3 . CASSDLGGRFEKLFF TGTGCCAGCAGTGACCTCGGGGGACGATTTGAAAAACTGTTTTTT
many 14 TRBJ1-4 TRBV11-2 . CASYGGGLDEKLFF TGTGCCAGCTACGGCGGGGGGCTGGATGAAAAACTGTTTTTT
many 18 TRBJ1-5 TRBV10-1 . CASSPKKRAGWGNQPQHF TGCGCCAGCAGCCCCAAAAAAAGGGCAGGGTGGGGCAATCAGCCCCAGCATTTT
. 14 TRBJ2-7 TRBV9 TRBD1 CASSVGDRVYEQYF TGTGCCAGCAGCGTAGGGGACAGGGTCTACGAGCAGTACTTC